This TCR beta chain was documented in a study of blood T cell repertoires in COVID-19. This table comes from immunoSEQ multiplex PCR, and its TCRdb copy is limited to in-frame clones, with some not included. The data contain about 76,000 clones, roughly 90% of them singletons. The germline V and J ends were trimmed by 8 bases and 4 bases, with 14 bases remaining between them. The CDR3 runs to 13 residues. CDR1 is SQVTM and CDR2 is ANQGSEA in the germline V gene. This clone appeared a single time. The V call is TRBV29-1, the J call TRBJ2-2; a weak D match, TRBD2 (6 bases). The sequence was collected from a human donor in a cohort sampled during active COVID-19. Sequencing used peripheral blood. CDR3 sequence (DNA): TGCAGCTATTTGGTGGGGGGCACCGGGGAGCTGTTTTTT. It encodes CSYLVGGTGELFF.